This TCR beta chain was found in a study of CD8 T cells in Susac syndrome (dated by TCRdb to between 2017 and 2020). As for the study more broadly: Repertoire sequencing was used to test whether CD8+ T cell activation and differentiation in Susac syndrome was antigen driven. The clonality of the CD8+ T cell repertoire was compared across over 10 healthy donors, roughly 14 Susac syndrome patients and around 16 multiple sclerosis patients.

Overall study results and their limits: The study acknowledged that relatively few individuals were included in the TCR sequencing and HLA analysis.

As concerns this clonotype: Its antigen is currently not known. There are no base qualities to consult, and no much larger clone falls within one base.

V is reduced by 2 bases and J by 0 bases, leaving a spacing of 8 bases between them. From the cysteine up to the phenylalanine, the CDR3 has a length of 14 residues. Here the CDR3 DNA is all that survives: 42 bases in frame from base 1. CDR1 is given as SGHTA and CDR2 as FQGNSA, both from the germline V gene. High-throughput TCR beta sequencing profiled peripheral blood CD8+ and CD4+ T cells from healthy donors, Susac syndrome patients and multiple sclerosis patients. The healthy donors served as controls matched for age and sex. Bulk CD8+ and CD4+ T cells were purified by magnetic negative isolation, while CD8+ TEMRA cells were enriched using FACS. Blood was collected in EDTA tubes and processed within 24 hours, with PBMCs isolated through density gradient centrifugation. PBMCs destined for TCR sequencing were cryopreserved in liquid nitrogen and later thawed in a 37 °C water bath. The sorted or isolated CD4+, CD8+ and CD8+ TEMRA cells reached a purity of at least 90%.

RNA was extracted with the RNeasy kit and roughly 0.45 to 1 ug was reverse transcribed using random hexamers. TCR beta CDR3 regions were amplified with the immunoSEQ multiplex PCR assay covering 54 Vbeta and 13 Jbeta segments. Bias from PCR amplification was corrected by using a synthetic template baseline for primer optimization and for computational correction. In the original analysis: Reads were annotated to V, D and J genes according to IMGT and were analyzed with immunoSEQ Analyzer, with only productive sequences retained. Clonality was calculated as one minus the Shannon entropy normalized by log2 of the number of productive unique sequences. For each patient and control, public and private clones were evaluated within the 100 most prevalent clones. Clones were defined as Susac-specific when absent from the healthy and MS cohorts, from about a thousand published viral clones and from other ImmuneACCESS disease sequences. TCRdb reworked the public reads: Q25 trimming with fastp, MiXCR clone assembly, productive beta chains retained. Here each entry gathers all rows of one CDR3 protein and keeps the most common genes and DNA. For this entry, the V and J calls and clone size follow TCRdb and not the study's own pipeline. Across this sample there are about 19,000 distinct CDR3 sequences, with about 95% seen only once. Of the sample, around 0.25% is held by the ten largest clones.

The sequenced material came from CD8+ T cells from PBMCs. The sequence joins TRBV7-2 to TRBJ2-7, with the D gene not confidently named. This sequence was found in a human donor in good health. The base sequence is TGTGCCAGCAGCTTAATTACTATCTCCTACGAGCAGTACTTC. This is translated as CASSLITISYEQYF.